The 4 T cell receptor beta chains presented below share a single source sample, sequenced in a study of cytomegalovirus exposure and HLA in healthy donors. The PCR made use of 60 Vbeta and 13 Jbeta primers. Clones were read by immunoSEQ multiplex PCR, and TCRdb kept only the in-frame ones, dropping some. The repertoire holds more than 200,000 clones, roughly four fifths seen once, with approximately 0.22% in the top ten. The material sequenced was PBMCs. These receptors came from a girl aged 2 to 10 in good health and CMV-seronegative.

The J gene is TRBJ2-3, the V gene TRBV6-5, with TRBD1 as a possible D gene (5 bases). CDR3 length: 16 residues. The germline V gene encodes CDR1 MNHEY and CDR2 SVGAGI. V was shortened by 0 bases and J by 0 bases, with 10 bases between the two germline ends. The CDR3 bases are TGTGCCAGCAGTTACTCCACAGGACCTAGCACAGATACGCAGTATTTT. Translation: CASSYSTGPSTDTQYF.

The V gene is TRBV11-2, the J gene TRBJ2-7, with TRBD1 matching 8 bases. The CDR3 extends over 15 amino acids. V shed 5 bases and J 3 bases; nucleotides not matched to a gene: 9. Germline V gene lookup returns CDR1 SGHAT and CDR2 FQNNGV. The CDR3 region is CASSPPGQGDYEQYF. In nucleotides, the CDR3 is TGTGCCAGCAGCCCTCCTGGACAGGGAGACTACGAGCAGTACTTC. The full variable domain, its missing parts supplied by reference TRBV11-2 and TRBJ2-7, is EAGVAQSPRYKIIEKRQSVAFWCNPISGHATLYWYQQILGQGPKLLIQFQNNGVVDDSQLPKDRFSAERLKGVDSTLKIQPAKLEDSAVYLCASSPPGQGDYEQYFGPGTRLTVT.

To note about this clone: Other nucleotide sequences in the sample specify the same CDR3. The genes are TRBV29-1 and TRBJ2-7, with D perhaps matching TRBD1 (6 bases). The CDR3 is 16 amino acids. V was cut by 4 bases and J by 2 bases, with 21 bases left in between. CDR1 and CDR2 from the germline V gene are SQVTM and ANQGSEA. The CDR3 bases are TGCAGCGTTGTTTGGGACGGTCCTGACAGGACCTACGAGCAGTACTTC. Its translation is CSVVWDGPDRTYEQYF.

J is TRBJ1-1 and V is TRBV18; D is undetermined. This CDR3 has 14 amino acids. Germline V gene data show CDR1 as KGHSH and CDR2 as LQKENI. Trimming took 3 bases from V and 2 from J, leaving 10 bases between them. The CDR3 is CASSPNEGNTEAFF. The CDR3 DNA is TGTGCCAGCTCACCCAACGAGGGCAACACTGAAGCTTTCTTT.